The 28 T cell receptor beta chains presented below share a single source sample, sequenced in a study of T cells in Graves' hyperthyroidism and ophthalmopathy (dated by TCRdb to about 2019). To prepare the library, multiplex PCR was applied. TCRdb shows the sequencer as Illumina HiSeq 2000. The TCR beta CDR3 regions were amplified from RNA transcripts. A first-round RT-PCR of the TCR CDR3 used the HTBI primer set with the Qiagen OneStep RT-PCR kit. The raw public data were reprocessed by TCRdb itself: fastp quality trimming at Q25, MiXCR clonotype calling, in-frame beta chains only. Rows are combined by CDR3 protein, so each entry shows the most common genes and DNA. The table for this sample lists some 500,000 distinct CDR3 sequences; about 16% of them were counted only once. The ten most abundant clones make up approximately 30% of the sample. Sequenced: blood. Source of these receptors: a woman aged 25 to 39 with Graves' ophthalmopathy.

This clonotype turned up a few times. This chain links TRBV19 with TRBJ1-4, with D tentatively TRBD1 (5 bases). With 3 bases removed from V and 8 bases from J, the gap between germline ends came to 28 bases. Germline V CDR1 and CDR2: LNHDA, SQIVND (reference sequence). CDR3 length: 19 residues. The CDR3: CASSILWLKSGAHQEKLFF. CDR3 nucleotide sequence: TGTGCCAGTAGTATCCTTTGGCTCAAATCCGGGGCACACCAAGAAAAACTGTTTTTT.

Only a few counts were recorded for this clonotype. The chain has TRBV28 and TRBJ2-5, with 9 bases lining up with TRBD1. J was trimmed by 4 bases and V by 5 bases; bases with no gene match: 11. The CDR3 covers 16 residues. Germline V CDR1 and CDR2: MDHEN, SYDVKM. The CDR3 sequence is CASSMTPGQGGETQYF. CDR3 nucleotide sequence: TGTGCCAGCAGTATGACACCGGGACAGGGAGGAGAGACCCAGTACTTC.

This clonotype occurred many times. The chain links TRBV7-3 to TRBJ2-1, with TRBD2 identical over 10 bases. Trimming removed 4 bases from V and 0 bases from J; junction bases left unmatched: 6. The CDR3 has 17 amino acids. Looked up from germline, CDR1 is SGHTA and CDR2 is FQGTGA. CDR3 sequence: CASSSDQREGSYNEQFF. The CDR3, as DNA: TGTGCCAGCAGCTCAGACCAGCGGGAGGGCTCCTACAATGAGCAGTTCTTC.

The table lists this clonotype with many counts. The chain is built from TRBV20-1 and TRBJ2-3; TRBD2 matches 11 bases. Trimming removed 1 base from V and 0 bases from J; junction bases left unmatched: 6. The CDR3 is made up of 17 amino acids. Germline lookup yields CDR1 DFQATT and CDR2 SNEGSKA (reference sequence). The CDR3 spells CSARGTSGRASTDTQYF. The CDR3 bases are TGCAGTGCTAGAGGGACTAGCGGGCGTGCTAGCACAGATACGCAGTATTTT.

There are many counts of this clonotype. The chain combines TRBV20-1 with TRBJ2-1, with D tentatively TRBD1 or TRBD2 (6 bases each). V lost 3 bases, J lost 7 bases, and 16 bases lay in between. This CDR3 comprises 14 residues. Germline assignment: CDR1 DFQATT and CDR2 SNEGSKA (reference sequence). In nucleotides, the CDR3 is TGCAGTGCTAGCGGGACCGTAGGGGGGAATGAGCAGTTCTTC. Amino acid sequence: CSASGTVGGNEQFF.

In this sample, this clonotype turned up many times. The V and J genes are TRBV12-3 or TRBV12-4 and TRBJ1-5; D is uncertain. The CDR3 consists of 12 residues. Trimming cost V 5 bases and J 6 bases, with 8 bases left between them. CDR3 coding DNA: TGTGCCAGCAGTCAGACGGGTCAGCCCCAGCATTTT. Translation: CASSQTGQPQHF.

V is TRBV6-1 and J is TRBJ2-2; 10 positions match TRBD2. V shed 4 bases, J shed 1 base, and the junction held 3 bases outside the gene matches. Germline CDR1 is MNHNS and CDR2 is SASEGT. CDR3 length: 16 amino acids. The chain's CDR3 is CASSAWTSGNTGELFF. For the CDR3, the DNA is TGTGCCAGCAGTGCCTGGACTAGCGGGAACACCGGGGAGCTGTTTTTT.

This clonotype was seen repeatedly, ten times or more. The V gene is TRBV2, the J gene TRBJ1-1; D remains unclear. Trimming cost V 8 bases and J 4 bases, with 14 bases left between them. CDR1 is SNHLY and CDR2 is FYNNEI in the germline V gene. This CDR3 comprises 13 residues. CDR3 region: CASQSNPSTEAFF. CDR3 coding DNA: TGTGCCAGCCAATCAAACCCCTCCACTGAAGCTTTCTTT.

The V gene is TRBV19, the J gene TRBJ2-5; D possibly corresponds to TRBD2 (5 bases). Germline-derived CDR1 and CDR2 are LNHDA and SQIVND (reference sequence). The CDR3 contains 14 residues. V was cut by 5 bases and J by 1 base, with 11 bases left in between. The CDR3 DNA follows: TGTGCCAGTAGTCCTCAGCGGAGCCAAGAGACCCAGTACTTC. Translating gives CASSPQRSQETQYF.

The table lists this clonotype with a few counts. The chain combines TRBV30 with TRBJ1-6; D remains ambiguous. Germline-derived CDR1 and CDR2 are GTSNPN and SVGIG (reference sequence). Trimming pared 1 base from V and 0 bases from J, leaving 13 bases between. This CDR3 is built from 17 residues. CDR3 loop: CAWSEREKSSYNSPLHF. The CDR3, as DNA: TGTGCCTGGAGTGAGAGGGAAAAGAGCTCCTATAATTCACCCCTCCACTTT.

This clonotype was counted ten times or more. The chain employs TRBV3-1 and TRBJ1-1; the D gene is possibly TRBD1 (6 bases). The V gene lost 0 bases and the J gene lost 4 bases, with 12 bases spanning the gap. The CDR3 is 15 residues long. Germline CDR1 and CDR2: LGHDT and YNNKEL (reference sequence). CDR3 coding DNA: TGTGCCAGCAGCCAAGATGAGATAGGGGGCACTGAAGCTTTCTTT. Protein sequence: CASSQDEIGGTEAFF.

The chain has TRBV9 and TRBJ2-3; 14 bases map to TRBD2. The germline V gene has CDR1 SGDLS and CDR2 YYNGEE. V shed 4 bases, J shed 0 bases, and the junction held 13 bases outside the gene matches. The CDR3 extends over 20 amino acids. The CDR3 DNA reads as TGTGCCAGCAGCTCCTGGGGACTAGCGGGAGTGGGGGGGAGCACAGATACGCAGTATTTT. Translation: CASSSWGLAGVGGSTDTQYF.

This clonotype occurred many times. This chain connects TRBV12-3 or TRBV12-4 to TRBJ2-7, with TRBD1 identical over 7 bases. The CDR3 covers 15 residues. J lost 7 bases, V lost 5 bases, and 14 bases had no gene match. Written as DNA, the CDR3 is TGTGCCAGCAGTCCCGGGGCAGGGGGAACTACTGAGCAGTACTTC. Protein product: CASSPGAGGTTEQYF.

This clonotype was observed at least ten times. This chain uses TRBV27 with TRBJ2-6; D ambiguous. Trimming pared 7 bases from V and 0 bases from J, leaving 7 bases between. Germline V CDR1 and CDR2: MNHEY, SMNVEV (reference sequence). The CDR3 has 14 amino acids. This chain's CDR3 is CASMRFSGANVLTF. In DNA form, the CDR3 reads TGTGCCAGCATGAGGTTCTCTGGGGCCAACGTCCTGACTTTC.

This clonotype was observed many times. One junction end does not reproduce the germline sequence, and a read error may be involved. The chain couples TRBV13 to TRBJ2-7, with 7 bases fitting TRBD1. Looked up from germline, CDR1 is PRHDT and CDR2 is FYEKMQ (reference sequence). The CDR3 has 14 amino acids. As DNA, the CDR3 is TGTGCCAGCACCTTAAGGACAGGCTTCTACGAGCAGTACTTC. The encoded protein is CASTLRTGFYEQYF.

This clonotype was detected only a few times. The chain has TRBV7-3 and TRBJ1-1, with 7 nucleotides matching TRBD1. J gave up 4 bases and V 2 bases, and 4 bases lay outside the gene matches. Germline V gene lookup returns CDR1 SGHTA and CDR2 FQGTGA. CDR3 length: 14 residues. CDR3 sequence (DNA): TGTGCCAGCAGCTTAGACAGGGAGGCCACTGAAGCTTTCTTT. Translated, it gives CASSLDREATEAFF.

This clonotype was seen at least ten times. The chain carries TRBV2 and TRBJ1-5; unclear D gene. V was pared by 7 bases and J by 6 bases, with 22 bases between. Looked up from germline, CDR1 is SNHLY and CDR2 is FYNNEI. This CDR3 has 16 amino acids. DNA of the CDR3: TGTGCCAGCAAGCCGGGATTTAAAAGTGGTTCTCAGCCCCAGCATTTT. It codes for CASKPGFKSGSQPQHF.

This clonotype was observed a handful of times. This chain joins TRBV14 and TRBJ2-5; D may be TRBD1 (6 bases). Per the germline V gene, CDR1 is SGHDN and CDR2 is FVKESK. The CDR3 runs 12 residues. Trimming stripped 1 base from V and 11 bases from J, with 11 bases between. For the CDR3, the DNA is TGTGCCAGCAGCCAAGTCAGGGGAACTCAGTACTTC. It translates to CASSQVRGTQYF.

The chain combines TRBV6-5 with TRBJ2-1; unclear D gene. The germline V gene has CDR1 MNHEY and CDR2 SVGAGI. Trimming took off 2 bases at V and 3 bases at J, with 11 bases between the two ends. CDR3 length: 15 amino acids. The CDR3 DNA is TGTGCCAGCAGTTACACCCCGGACGGCTACAATGAGCAGTTCTTC. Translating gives CASSYTPDGYNEQFF.

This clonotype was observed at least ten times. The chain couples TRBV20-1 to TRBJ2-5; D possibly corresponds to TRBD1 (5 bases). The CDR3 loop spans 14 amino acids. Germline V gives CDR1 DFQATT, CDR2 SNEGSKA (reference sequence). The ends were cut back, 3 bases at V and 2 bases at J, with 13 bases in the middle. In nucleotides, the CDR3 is TGCAGTGCTAGTAGCAGGGAAAGGCAAGAGACCCAGTACTTC. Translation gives CSASSRERQETQYF.

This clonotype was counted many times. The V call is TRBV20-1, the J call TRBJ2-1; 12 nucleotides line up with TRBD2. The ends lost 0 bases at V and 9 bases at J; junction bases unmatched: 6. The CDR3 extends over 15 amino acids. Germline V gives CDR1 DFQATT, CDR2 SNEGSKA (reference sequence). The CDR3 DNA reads TGCAGTGCTAGAGATCTAGCGGGAGGGCCGGGTGAGCAGTTCTTC. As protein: CSARDLAGGPGEQFF.

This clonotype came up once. CDR3 in amino acids: CASSAYLQEPNTEAFF. In nucleotides, the CDR3 is TGTGCCAGCAGCGCATACTTACAGGAGCCCAACACTGAAGCTTTCTTT. The J gene is TRBJ1-1, the V gene TRBV9; maybe TRBD1 (5 bases). The V gene lost 3 bases and the J gene lost 2 bases, with 17 bases spanning the gap. Germline loops: CDR1 SGDLS, CDR2 YYNGEE. This CDR3 is built from 16 residues.

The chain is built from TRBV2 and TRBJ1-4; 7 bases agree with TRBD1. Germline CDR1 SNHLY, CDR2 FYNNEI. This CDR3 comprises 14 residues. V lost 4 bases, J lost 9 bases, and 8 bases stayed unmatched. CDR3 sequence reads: CASSVPGQSQKLFF. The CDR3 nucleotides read TGTGCCAGCAGTGTCCCGGGACAGAGCCAAAAACTGTTTTTT. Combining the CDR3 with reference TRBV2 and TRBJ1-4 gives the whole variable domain EPEVTQTPSHQVTQMGQEVILRCVPISNHLYFYWYRQILGQKVEFLVSFYNNEISEKSEIFDDQFSVERPDGSNFTLKIRSTKLEDSAMYFCASSVPGQSQKLFFGSGTQLSVL.

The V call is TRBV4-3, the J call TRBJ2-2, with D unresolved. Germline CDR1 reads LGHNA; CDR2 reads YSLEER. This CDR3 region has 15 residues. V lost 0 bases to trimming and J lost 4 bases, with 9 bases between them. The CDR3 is CASSQEIDITGELFF. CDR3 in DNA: TGCGCCAGCAGCCAAGAGATCGACATCACCGGGGAGCTGTTTTTT.

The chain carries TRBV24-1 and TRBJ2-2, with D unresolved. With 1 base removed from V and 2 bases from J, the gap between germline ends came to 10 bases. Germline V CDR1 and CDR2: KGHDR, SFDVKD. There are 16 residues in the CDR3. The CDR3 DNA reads TGTGCCACCAGTGATTTAGGGCAGGTTAACACCGGGGAGCTGTTTTTT. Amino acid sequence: CATSDLGQVNTGELFF.

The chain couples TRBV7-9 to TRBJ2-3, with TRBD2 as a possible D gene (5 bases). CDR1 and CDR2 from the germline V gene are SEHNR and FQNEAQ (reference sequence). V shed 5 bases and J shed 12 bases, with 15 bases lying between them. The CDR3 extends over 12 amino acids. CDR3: CASSEGSNPQYF. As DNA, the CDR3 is TGTGCCAGCAGCGAGGGATCTAATCCCCAGTATTTT.

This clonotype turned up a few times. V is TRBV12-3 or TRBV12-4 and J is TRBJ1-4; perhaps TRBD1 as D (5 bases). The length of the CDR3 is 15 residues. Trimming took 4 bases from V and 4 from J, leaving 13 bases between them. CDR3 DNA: TGTGCCAGCAGTTCCCCCCCGGGGCGTAATGAAAAACTGTTTTTT. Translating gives CASSSPPGRNEKLFF.

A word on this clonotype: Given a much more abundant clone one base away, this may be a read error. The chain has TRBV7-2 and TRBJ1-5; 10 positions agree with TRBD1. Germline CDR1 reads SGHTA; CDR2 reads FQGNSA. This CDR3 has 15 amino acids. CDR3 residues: CAGSLDRGTNQPQHF. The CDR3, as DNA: TGTGCCGGCAGCTTGGACAGGGGGACCAATCAGCCCCAGCATTTT.